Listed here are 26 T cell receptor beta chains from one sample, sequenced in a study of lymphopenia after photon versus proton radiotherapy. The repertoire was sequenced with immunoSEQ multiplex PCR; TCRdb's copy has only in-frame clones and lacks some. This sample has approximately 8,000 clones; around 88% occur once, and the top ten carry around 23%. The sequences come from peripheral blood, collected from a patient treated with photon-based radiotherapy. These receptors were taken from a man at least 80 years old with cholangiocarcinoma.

The CDR3 protein is CASSLAGAGTGELFF. CDR3 nucleotide sequence: TGTGCCAGCAGTTTAGCAGGGGCCGGCACCGGGGAGCTGTTTTTT. J is TRBJ2-2 and V is TRBV28, with a weak D call TRBD1 (6 bases). The CDR3 loop spans 15 amino acids. Germline V gives CDR1 MDHEN, CDR2 SYDVKM. The V end lost 2 bases, the J end lost 4 bases, and 11 bases lay between the germline ends.

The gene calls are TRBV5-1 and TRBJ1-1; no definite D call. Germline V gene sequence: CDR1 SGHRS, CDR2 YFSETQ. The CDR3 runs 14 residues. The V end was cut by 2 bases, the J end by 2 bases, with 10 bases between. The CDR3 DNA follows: TGCGCCAGCAGCTTACCGGGTTCAAACACTGAAGCTTTCTTT. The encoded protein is CASSLPGSNTEAFF.

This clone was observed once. The CDR3 loop reads CASRGNYGDNYGYTF. Here the CDR3 DNA reads TGTGCCAGCCGGGGGAATTACGGCGATAACTATGGCTACACCTTC. This rearrangement joins TRBV6-5 to TRBJ1-2, with TRBD1 as a possible D gene (5 bases). The CDR3 contains 15 residues. Germline V gene lookup returns CDR1 MNHEY and CDR2 SVGAGI. Trimming left V 8 bases short and J 1 base short, with 17 bases between.

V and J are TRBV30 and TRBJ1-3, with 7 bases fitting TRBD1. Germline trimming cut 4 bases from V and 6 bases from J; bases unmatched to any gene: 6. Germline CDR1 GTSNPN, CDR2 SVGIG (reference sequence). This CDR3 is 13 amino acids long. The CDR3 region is CAWTLDRANTIYF. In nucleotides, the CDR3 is TGTGCCTGGACCCTAGACAGGGCAAACACCATATATTTT.

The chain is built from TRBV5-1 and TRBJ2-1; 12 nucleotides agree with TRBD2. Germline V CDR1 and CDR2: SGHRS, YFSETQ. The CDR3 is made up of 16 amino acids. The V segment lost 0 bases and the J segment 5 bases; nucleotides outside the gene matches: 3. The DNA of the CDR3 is TGCGCCAGCAGCTTGGGACGGACTAGCGGGAACAATGAGCAGTTCTTC. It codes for CASSLGRTSGNNEQFF.

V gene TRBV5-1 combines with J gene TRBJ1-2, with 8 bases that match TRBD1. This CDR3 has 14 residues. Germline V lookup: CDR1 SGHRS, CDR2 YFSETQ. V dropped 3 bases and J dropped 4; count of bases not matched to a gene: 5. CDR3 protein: CASSYDRGGYGYTF. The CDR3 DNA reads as TGCGCCAGCAGCTACGACAGGGGTGGCTATGGCTACACCTTC.

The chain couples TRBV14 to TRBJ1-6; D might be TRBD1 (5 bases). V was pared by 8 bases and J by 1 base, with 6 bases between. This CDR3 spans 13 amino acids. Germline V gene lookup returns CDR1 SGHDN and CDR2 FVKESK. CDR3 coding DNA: TGTGCCAGCGGACAATCCTATAATTCACCCCTCCACTTT. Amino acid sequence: CASGQSYNSPLHF.

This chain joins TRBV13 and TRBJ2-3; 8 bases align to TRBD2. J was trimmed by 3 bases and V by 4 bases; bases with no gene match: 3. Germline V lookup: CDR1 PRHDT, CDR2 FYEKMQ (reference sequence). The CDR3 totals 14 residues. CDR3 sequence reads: CASSSGGPTDTQYF. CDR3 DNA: TGTGCCAGCAGCTCGGGGGGGCCGACAGATACGCAGTATTTT. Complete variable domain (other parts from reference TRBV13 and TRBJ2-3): AAGVIQSPRHLIKEKRETATLKCYPIPRHDTVYWYQQGPGQDPQFLISFYEKMQSDKGSIPDRFSAQQFSDYHSELNMSSLELGDSALYFCASSSGGPTDTQYFGPGTRLTVL.

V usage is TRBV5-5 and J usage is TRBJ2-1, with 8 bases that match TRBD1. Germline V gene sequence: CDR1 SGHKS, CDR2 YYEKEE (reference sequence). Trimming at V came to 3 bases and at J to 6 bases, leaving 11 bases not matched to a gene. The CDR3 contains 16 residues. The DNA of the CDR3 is TGTGCCAGCAGCTGGTGGGTAGGACAGGGCCTCAATGAGCAGTTCTTC. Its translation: CASSWWVGQGLNEQFF.

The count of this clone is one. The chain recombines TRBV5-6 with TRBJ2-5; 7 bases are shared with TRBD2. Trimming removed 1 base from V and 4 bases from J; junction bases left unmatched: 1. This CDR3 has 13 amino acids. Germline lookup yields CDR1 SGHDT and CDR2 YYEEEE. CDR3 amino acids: CASSLSSGETQYF. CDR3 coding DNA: TGTGCCAGCAGCTTGTCTAGCGGAGAGACCCAGTACTTC.

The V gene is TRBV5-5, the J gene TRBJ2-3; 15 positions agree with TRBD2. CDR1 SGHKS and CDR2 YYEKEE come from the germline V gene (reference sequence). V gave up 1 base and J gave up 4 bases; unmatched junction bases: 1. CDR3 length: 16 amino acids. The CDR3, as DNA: TGTGCCAGCAGCTTGTGGACTAGCGGGGGGGCAGATACGCAGTATTTT. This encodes CASSLWTSGGADTQYF. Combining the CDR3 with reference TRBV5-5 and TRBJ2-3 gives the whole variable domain DAGVTQSPTHLIKTRGQQVTLRCSPISGHKSVSWYQQVLGQGPQFIFQYYEKEERGRGNFPDRFSARQFPNYSSELNVNALLLGDSALYLCASSLWTSGGADTQYFGPGTRLTVL.

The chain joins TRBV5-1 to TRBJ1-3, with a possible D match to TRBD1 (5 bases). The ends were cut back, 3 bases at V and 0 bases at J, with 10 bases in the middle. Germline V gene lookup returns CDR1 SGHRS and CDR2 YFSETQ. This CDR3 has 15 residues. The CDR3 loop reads CASSWGESSGNTIYF. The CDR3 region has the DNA TGCGCCAGCAGCTGGGGCGAGAGCTCTGGAAACACCATATATTTT.

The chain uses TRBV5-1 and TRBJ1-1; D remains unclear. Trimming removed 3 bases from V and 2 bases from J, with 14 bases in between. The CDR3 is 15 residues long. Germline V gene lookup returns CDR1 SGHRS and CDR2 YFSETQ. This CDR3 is CASSSLGRSNTEAFF. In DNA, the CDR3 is TGCGCCAGCAGCTCACTAGGACGCAGTAACACTGAAGCTTTCTTT.

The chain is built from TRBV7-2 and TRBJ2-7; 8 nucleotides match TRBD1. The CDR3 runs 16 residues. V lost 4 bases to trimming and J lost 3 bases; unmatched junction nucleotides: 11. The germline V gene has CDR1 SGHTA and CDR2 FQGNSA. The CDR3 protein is CASSSQGADSYYEQYF. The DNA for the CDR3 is TGTGCCAGCAGCTCCCAGGGGGCCGACTCCTACTACGAGCAGTACTTC.

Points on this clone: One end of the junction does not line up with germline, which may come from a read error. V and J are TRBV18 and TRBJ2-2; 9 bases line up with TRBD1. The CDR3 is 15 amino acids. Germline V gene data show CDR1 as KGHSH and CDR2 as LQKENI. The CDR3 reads CASSPWDRETGELVF. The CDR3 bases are TGTGCCAGCTCACCCTGGGACAGGGAAACCGGGGAGCTGGTTTTT.

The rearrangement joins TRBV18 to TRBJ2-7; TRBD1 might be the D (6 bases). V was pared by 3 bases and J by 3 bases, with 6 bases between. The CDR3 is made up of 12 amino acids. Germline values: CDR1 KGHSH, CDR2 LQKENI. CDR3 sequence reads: CASSPTGYEQYF. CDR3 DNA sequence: TGTGCCAGCTCACCGACAGGCTACGAGCAGTACTTC.

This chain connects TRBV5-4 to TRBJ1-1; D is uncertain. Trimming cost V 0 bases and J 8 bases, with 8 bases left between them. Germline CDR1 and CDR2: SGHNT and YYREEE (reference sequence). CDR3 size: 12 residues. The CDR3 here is CASSLDNREAFF. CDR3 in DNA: TGTGCCAGCAGCTTGGACAATCGCGAAGCTTTCTTT.

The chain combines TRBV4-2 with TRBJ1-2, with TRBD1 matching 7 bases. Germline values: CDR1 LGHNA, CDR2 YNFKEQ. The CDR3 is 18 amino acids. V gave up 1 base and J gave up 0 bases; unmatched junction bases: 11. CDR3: CASSQGLQGIPSNYGYTF. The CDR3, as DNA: TGTGCCAGCAGCCAAGGTCTACAGGGGATTCCCTCTAACTATGGCTACACCTTC.

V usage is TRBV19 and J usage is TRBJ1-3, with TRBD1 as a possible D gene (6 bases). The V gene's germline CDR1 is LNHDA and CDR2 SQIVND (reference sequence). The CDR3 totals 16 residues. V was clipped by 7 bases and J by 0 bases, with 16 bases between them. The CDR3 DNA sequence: TGTGCCAGTACCATGGGACACCGGAGCTCTGGAAACACCATATATTTT. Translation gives CASTMGHRSSGNTIYF.

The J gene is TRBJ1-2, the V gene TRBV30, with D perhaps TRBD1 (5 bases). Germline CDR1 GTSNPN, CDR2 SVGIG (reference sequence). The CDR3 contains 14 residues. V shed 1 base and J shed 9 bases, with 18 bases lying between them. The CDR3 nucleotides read TGTGCCTGGAGTGCGGGACGGCCTGAGGAGAGCTACACCTTC. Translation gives CAWSAGRPEESYTF.

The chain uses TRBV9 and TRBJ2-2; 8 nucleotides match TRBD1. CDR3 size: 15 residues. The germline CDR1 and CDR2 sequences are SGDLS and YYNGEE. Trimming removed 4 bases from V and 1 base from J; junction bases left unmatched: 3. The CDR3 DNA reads TGTGCCAGCAGCTTACAGGGGGTGAACACCGGGGAGCTGTTTTTT. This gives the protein CASSLQGVNTGELFF.

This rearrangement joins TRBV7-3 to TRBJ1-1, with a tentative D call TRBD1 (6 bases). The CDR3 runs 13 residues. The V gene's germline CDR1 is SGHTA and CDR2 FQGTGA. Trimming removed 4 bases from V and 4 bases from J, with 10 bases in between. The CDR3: CASSSGVRTEAFF. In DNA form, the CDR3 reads TGTGCCAGCAGCTCAGGGGTACGCACTGAAGCTTTCTTT.

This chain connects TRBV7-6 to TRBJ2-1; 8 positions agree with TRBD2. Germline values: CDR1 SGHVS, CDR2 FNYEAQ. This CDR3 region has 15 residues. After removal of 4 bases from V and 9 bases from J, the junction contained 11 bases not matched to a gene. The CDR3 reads CASSSERGPTREQFF. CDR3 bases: TGTGCCAGCAGCTCTGAGCGGGGGCCTACGCGTGAGCAGTTCTTC.

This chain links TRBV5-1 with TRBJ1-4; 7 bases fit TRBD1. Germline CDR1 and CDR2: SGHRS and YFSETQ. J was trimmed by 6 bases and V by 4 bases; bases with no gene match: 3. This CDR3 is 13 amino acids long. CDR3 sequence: CASSAGTDEKLFF. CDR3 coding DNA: TGCGCCAGCAGCGCCGGGACAGATGAAAAACTGTTTTTT.

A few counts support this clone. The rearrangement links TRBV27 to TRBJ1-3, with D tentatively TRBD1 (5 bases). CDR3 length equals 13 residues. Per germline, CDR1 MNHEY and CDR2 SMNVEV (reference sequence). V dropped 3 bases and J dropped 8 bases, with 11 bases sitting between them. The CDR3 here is CASSFRGVYTIYF. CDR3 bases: TGTGCCAGCAGTTTCCGAGGGGTGTACACCATATATTTT.

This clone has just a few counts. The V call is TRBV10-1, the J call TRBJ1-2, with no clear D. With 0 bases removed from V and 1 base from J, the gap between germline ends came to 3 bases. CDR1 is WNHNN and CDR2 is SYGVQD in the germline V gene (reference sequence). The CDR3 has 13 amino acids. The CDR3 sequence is CASSESRNYGYTF. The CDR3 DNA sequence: TGCGCCAGCAGTGAGTCGCGTAACTATGGCTACACCTTC.